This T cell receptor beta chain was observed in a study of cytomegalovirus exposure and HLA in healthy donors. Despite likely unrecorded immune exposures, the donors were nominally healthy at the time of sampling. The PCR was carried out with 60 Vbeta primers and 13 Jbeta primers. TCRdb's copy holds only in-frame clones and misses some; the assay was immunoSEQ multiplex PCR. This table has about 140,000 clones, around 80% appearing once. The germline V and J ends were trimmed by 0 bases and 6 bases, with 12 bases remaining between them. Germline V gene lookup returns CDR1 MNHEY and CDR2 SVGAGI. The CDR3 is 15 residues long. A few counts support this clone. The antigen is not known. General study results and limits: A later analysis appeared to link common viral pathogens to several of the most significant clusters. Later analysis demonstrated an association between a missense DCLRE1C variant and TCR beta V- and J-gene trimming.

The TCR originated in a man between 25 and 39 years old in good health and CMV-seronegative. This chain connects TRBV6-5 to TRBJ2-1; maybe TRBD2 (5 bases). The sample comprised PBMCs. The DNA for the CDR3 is TGTGCCAGCAGTTACTCAAGTCTAGCTGGCAATGAGCAGTTCTTC. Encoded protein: CASSYSSLAGNEQFF.